A selection of T cell receptor beta chains follows, all from one sample in a study of shared clonotypes between healthy human individuals. Clones were read by immunoSEQ multiplex PCR, and TCRdb kept only the in-frame ones, dropping some. The sample lists approximately 1.5 million clones; 98% were seen once. The sample taken for sequencing was naive CD4+ T cells sorted from blood. The receptors here all came from a man aged 25 to 45 in good health. Both conserved end residues are part of each CDR3. Each record gives: J gene, V gene, CDR3 protein.

TRBJ1-2 TRBV27 CASSTPTGYGYTF
TRBJ1-4 TRBV18 CASSPPGWTPEEKLFF
TRBJ2-1 TRBV29-1 CSVDWANEQFF
TRBJ2-5 TRBV19 CASSRGDFETQYF
TRBJ2-3 TRBV10-2 CASTDGITDTQYF
TRBJ2-2 TRBV7-2 CASSYRDPGELFF
TRBJ1-2 TRBV6-1 CASKAPGDYGYTF
TRBJ2-3 TRBV18 CASSPTPAGGADTQYF
TRBJ2-1 TRBV29-1 CSVENSGAYNEQFF
TRBJ1-5 TRBV12-1 CASSLRTGKADGQPQHF
TRBJ1-1 TRBV14 CASSHLGRDSKAFF
TRBJ1-5 TRBV5-6 CASSFAGNQPQHF
TRBJ2-2 TRBV9 CASSVVSSGNTGELFF
TRBJ1-5 TRBV10-3 CAISSLNQPQHF
TRBJ2-2 TRBV28 CASRRISTAGELFF
TRBJ2-1 TRBV11-3 CASSSSGTSGVNEQFF
TRBJ1-3 TRBV7-9 CASSAVGGSGNTIYF
TRBJ2-7 TRBV28 CASSLPGTGSYEQYF
TRBJ2-7 TRBV28 CASSFGIGQSYEQYF
TRBJ1-1 TRBV19 CASSIFQGSTEAFF
TRBJ2-3 TRBV7-2 CASTLTRGSFDTQYF
TRBJ2-1 TRBV25-1 CASSPRDRDPYNEQFF
TRBJ2-3 TRBV7-9 CASSYRLAGVGDTQYF
TRBJ2-5 TRBV7-2 CASSLDRGRETQYF
TRBJ2-5 TRBV9 CASSVGAGNQETQYF
TRBJ1-1 TRBV5-6 CASSFIQGGRTEAFF
TRBJ2-1 TRBV7-9 CASSWGQGISGNEQFF
TRBJ1-2 TRBV28 CASSFGVYGYTF
TRBJ1-3 TRBV5-1 CASSFEGGNTIYF
TRBJ2-4 TRBV7-2 CASSRDSMIAKNIQYF
TRBJ2-6 TRBV15 CATSVTGAGANVLTF
TRBJ2-7 TRBV5-1 CASSSDGSSYEQYF
TRBJ2-7 TRBV19 CASSIVRGYEQYF
TRBJ1-1 TRBV9 CASSKGSMNTEAFF
TRBJ2-3 TRBV6-1 CASSPDGGNTDTQYF
TRBJ2-7 TRBV5-1 CASSLGTSNYEQYF
TRBJ2-7 TRBV10-2 CASSGARDYEQYF
TRBJ2-1 TRBV5-1 CASSSTPGGSYNEQFF
TRBJ2-1 TRBV5-1 CASSLVQAFGEQFF
TRBJ1-4 TRBV2 CAGSVEGITNEKLFF
TRBJ2-7 TRBV2 CASSEAPGYEQYF
TRBJ2-7 TRBV6-4 CASRRRMGSSGSSYEQYF
TRBJ2-1 TRBV5-1 CASALAGHNEQFF
TRBJ2-7 TRBV27 CASSLSGPYEQYF
TRBJ2-7 TRBV18 CASSPTPYEQYF
TRBJ2-2 TRBV18 CASSRAGTSGYSNTGELFF
TRBJ2-3 TRBV2 CASRTHADTQYF
TRBJ2-4 TRBV15 CATDEGTSGLAKNIQYF
TRBJ1-3 TRBV10-3 CAISGEGTDGNTIYF
TRBJ1-1 TRBV9 CASSVGQGQNTEAFF
TRBJ2-1 TRBV7-9 CASSLAQLVPEQFF
TRBJ2-7 TRBV19 CASSTPGHRYEQYF
TRBJ1-1 TRBV19 CASSIPGATVAFF
TRBJ2-2 TRBV1 CTSSQQPGLAGGPDTGELFF
TRBJ2-3 TRBV2 CASSHPSGSSLTDTQYF
TRBJ2-6 TRBV5-6 CASSFQGRGANVLTF
TRBJ1-1 TRBV6-1 CASSKGPGTEAFF
TRBJ1-2 TRBV5-1 CASSLVPGTNGYTF
TRBJ1-5 TRBV28 CASSSRAGLGGNQPQHF